The 20 T cell receptor beta chains in this list originate from one sample, sequenced in a study of OX40 agonist ivuxolimab in advanced cancers. The repertoire was sequenced with immunoSEQ multiplex PCR; TCRdb's copy has only in-frame clones and lacks some. The sample holds some 20,000 clones, approximately 85% seen once. Source: CD4+ or CD8+ T cells sorted from blood, taken in a trial of the OX40 agonist ivuxolimab. The receptors shown here come from an adult with an advanced solid tumor such as melanoma, head and neck, liver or kidney cancer.

This rearrangement joins TRBV27 to TRBJ1-5; TRBD1 agrees at 11 bases. The trim removed 10 bases at V and 1 base at J, leaving 9 bases unmatched. The CDR3 is made up of 16 amino acids. Looked up from germline, CDR1 is MNHEY and CDR2 is SMNVEV (reference sequence). Written as DNA, the CDR3 is TGTGCCACCCGGGACAGGGGGGTTTACAGCAATCAGCCCCAGCATTTT. This translates into CATRDRGVYSNQPQHF.

This sequence joins TRBV5-6 and TRBJ1-2; the D gene is possibly TRBD1 (6 bases). V was clipped by 0 bases and J by 12 bases, with 12 bases between them. This CDR3 region has 12 residues. Germline V gene lookup returns CDR1 SGHDT and CDR2 YYEEEE. CDR3 protein: CASSLGYREDTF. CDR3 nucleotides: TGTGCCAGCAGCTTGGGGTACAGGGAGGACACCTTC.

This rearrangement joins TRBV4-1 to TRBJ1-1; 7 bases are shared with TRBD1. This CDR3 contains 16 residues. V gave up 4 bases and J gave up 4 bases; unmatched junction bases: 12. Germline CDR1 and CDR2: MGHRA and YSYEKL. The CDR3 coding sequence is TGCGCCAGCAGCCCTACAGGGGTTGGGTTGTTCACTGAAGCTTTCTTT. This translates into CASSPTGVGLFTEAFF.

The chain links TRBV9 to TRBJ2-3, with 10 bases identical to TRBD2. V trimming: 5 bases; J trimming: 2 bases; junction bases outside the gene matches: 8. The germline gives CDR1 SGDLS, CDR2 YYNGEE. This CDR3 spans 16 amino acids. This CDR3 is CASRPTSGDATDTQYF. CDR3 DNA sequence: TGTGCCAGCAGACCTACTAGCGGGGATGCCACAGATACGCAGTATTTT. Complete variable domain (other parts from reference TRBV9 and TRBJ2-3): DSGVTQTPKHLITATGQRVTLRCSPRSGDLSVYWYQQSLDQGLQFLIQYYNGEERAKGNILERFSAQQFPDLHSELNLSSLELGDSALYFCASRPTSGDATDTQYFGPGTRLTVL.

By share, this clone ranks as medium-sized. V is TRBV5-4 and J is TRBJ1-3; 7 bases map to TRBD1. The CDR3 sequence is 15 residues long. V lost 3 bases to trimming and J lost 2 bases; unmatched junction nucleotides: 5. The germline V gene has CDR1 SGHNT and CDR2 YYREEE (reference sequence). This CDR3 is CASSSGQSTGNTIYF. The CDR3 nucleotides read TGTGCCAGCAGCTCGGGACAGTCCACTGGAAACACCATATATTTT.

J is TRBJ1-1 and V is TRBV29-1, with no clear D. The CDR3 is 12 amino acids. Per germline, CDR1 SQVTM and CDR2 ANQGSEA. V was trimmed by 2 bases and J by 10 bases, leaving 14 bases between them. CDR3 loop: CSVESEATGAFF. The CDR3 bases are TGCAGCGTTGAATCTGAGGCCACGGGAGCTTTCTTT.

The chain employs TRBV4-3 and TRBJ1-2, with a weak D call TRBD1 (5 bases). Trimming left V 0 bases short and J 7 bases short, with 12 bases between. Germline V lookup: CDR1 LGHNA, CDR2 YSLEER. The CDR3 contains 14 residues. The CDR3 region is CASSQDEGFSGYTF. CDR3 coding DNA: TGCGCCAGCAGCCAAGACGAGGGGTTCTCTGGCTACACCTTC.

CDR3 DNA sequence: TGCGCCAGCAGCGTAAGCGGAACTAGCACAGATACGCAGTATTTT. Its protein is CASSVSGTSTDTQYF. The V and J genes are TRBV5-1 and TRBJ2-3, with D perhaps TRBD2 (5 bases). Trimming took off 4 bases at V and 0 bases at J, with 12 bases between the two ends. The CDR3 consists of 15 residues. Germline loops: CDR1 SGHRS, CDR2 YFSETQ.

This chain uses TRBV5-4 with TRBJ2-3; D possibly corresponds to TRBD1 (6 bases). CDR1 and CDR2 from the germline V gene are SGHNT and YYREEE (reference sequence). This CDR3 has 17 residues. V lost 0 bases, J lost 1 base, and 15 bases lay in between. The CDR3 nucleotides are TGTGCCAGCAGCTTGGTTGTGGGGGCCCGCGGCACAGATACGCAGTATTTT. Its protein product is CASSLVVGARGTDTQYF.

The chain is built from TRBV25-1 and TRBJ1-1, with 8 bases aligning to TRBD1. Losses at the gene ends were 3 bases for V and 5 bases for J; bases not matched to a gene: 8. Per the germline V gene, CDR1 is MGHDK and CDR2 is SYGVNS. This CDR3 contains 15 residues. The CDR3 spells CASSEATGAWTEAFF. DNA of the CDR3: TGTGCCAGCAGTGAGGCGACAGGGGCTTGGACTGAAGCTTTCTTT.

The chain couples TRBV28 to TRBJ2-7; 7 positions match TRBD2. The CDR3 length is 14 residues. J was trimmed by 3 bases and V by 5 bases; bases with no gene match: 7. The V gene's germline CDR1 is MDHEN and CDR2 SYDVKM. The CDR3 protein is CASSPTGGGYEQYF. In nucleotides, the CDR3 is TGTGCCAGCAGTCCCACTGGGGGGGGCTACGAGCAGTACTTC.

The chain joins TRBV19 to TRBJ2-3; 11 nucleotides align to TRBD2. V shed 3 bases and J 4 bases; nucleotides not matched to a gene: 6. The CDR3 covers 16 residues. CDR1 is LNHDA and CDR2 is SQIVND in the germline V gene (reference sequence). CDR3 sequence (DNA): TGTGCCAGTAGTATCCTGACTAGCGGGGACCCAGATACGCAGTATTTT. Translation: CASSILTSGDPDTQYF.

This clone showed up just once. This chain links TRBV28 with TRBJ2-1; tentatively, D is TRBD2 (6 bases). V gave up 5 bases and J gave up 4 bases, with 15 bases separating them. Germline V gene lookup returns CDR1 MDHEN and CDR2 SYDVKM. The CDR3 covers 15 residues. CDR3 region: CASSIRDFIYNEQFF. The DNA of the CDR3 is TGTGCCAGCAGTATTAGGGACTTTATTTACAATGAGCAGTTCTTC.

The table lists this clone with a count of one. V and J are TRBV11-2 and TRBJ2-7; no clear D. Deletions cut 5 bases from V and 5 bases from J, with 7 bases between. Germline V gene sequence: CDR1 SGHAT, CDR2 FQNNGV. CDR3 size: 11 residues. The CDR3: CASSVGNEQYF. The CDR3 DNA reads as TGTGCCAGCAGCGTGGGGAACGAGCAGTACTTC. The full variable domain, completed using reference TRBV11-2 and TRBJ2-7, is EAGVAQSPRYKIIEKRQSVAFWCNPISGHATLYWYQQILGQGPKLLIQFQNNGVVDDSQLPKDRFSAERLKGVDSTLKIQPAKLEDSAVYLCASSVGNEQYFGPGTRLTVT.

This chain links TRBV9 with TRBJ2-7, with D tentatively TRBD1 or TRBD2 (6 bases each). The V end lost 0 bases, the J end lost 1 base, and 11 bases lay between the germline ends. The germline V gene has CDR1 SGDLS and CDR2 YYNGEE. The CDR3 sequence is 15 residues long. The CDR3 nucleotides are TGTGCCAGCAGCGTAGGTTCGGGGGCATCCTACGAGCAGTACTTC. As protein: CASSVGSGASYEQYF.

This sequence joins TRBV19 and TRBJ2-3, with D perhaps TRBD2 (7 bases). The CDR3 totals 15 residues. V lost 5 bases to trimming and J lost 5 bases, with 17 bases between them. Per the germline V gene, CDR1 is LNHDA and CDR2 is SQIVND (reference sequence). In DNA, the CDR3 is TGTGCCAGTAGTCCCCTTGCGGGGGCGGAAGATACGCAGTATTTT. This codes for CASSPLAGAEDTQYF.

The J gene is TRBJ2-5, the V gene TRBV2; D unclear. In germline, CDR1 is SNHLY, CDR2 FYNNEI. The CDR3 has 18 amino acids. V dropped 2 bases and J dropped 3 bases, with 22 bases sitting between them. CDR3: CASSEFRLNGRREETQYF. Here the CDR3 DNA reads TGTGCCAGCAGTGAATTTAGGCTTAATGGGCGGAGAGAAGAGACCCAGTACTTC.

The chain employs TRBV7-3 and TRBJ1-1; tentative D call: TRBD1 (6 bases). Looked up from germline, CDR1 is SGHTA and CDR2 is FQGTGA. Trimming shortened V by 3 bases and J by 4 bases, and 9 bases separated the two germline ends. The CDR3 covers 13 residues. The CDR3 here is CASSFLGGTEAFF. CDR3 sequence (DNA): TGTGCCAGCAGCTTCCTAGGGGGCACTGAAGCTTTCTTT.

This chain joins TRBV19 and TRBJ2-6, with TRBD1 as a possible D gene (6 bases). The CDR3 length is 19 residues. The V gene's germline CDR1 is LNHDA and CDR2 SQIVND (reference sequence). Trimming removed 7 bases at V and 0 bases at J, with 22 bases between. The CDR3 sequence: CASTPLGGQSGSGANVLTF. The CDR3 nucleotides read TGTGCCAGTACCCCTTTGGGCGGACAGTCCGGCTCTGGGGCCAACGTCCTGACTTTC.

Comments on this clone: The sample carries other DNA sequences with the same CDR3. DNA for the CDR3: TGTGCCAGCAGCTTGGGACTAGCGGACTCCTACAATGAGCAGTTCTTC. Its protein is CASSLGLADSYNEQFF. This rearrangement joins TRBV9 to TRBJ2-1, with TRBD2 matching 11 bases. Germline-derived CDR1 and CDR2 are SGDLS and YYNGEE. The CDR3 length is 16 residues. The trim removed 4 bases at V and 0 bases at J, leaving 3 bases unmatched.